This T cell receptor (beta chain) was obtained from a study of blood T cell repertoires in COVID-19. Across the whole study: Sample material is recorded as cDNA or gDNA derived from T cells, B-cell-depleted T cells, or PBMCs.

Sequenced by immunoSEQ multiplex PCR; TCRdb stores in-frame clones only, minus some. In the table there are 200,000 to 250,000 clones, roughly 84% of which are singletons. Per the germline V gene, CDR1 is LGHDT and CDR2 is YNNKEL (reference sequence). This CDR3 is built from 14 residues. The V and J ends lost 4 bases and 9 bases, in that order; junction bases with no gene match: 8. This receptor was identified in a middle-aged man with acute or convalescent COVID-19. The gene calls are TRBV3-1 (or the pseudogene TRBV3-2) and TRBJ2-2, with 7 positions matching TRBD1. What was sequenced was peripheral blood. In DNA form, the CDR3 reads TGTGCCAGCAGCCGGGACAGCTCAAGCAGGGAGCTGTTTTTT. It translates to CASSRDSSSRELFF.